This T cell receptor (beta chain) came from a study of T-cell reconstitution after alpha-beta-depleted transplantation in children. This clonotype was seen more than once but under ten times. No antigen is known for it. Germline assignment: CDR1 MNHEY and CDR2 SVGAGI. V was clipped by 2 bases and J by 7 bases, with 11 bases between them. The CDR3 has 14 residues. Preparation of the TCRbeta library used unique molecular identifiers. One entry per CDR3 protein, called by TCRdb with MiXCR from the PCR reads. The sample yields more than 400,000 distinct CDR3 sequences, over 40% seen once. Study-wide results and caveats: Diversity and T-cell counts at one year after transplant derived mostly from new T cells.

J is TRBJ2-2 and V is TRBV6-5; TRBD2 is a possible D gene (5 bases). The clonotype was recovered from a girl aged 2 to 9 with aplastic anemia, due to receive a stem cell transplant. The sample was PBMCs, taken before TCRalphabeta/CD19-depleted stem cell transplant. As DNA, the CDR3 is TGTGCCAGCAGTTACGTGGGAGAAGTCGGGGAGCTGTTTTTT. Translating it yields CASSYVGEVGELFF.